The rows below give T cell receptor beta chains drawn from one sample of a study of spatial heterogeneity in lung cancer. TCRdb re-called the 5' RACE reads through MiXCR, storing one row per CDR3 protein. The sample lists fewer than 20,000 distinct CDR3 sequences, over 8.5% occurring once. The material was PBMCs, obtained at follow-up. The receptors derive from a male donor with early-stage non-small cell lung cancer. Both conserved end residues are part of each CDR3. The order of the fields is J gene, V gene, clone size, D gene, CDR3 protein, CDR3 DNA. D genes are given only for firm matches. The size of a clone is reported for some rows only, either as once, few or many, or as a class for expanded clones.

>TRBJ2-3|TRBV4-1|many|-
CASSQEISTDTQYF
TGCGCCAGCAGCCAAGAGATCAGCACAGATACGCAGTATTTT
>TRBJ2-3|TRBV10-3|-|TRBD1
CAISDLRTGGLGTQYF
TGTGCCATCAGTGACCTCCGGACAGGGGGCCTTGGGACGCAGTATTTT
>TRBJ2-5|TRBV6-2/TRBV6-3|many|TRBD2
CASSWSGGGETQYF
TGTGCCAGCAGTTGGAGCGGGGGTGGAGAGACCCAGTACTTC
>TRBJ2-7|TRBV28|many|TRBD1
CASSLLRLGTGGGEQYF
TGTGCCAGCAGTTTATTGAGGTTGGGGACAGGCGGCGGCGAGCAGTACTTC
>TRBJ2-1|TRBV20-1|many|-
CSAIRSSYNEQFF
TGCAGTGCTATCAGGAGCTCCTACAATGAGCAGTTCTTC
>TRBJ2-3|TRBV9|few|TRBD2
CATQRGVTDTQYF
TGTGCCACCCAGCGGGGGGTCACAGATACGCAGTATTTT
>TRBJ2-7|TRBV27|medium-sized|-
CASSPTGLYEQYF
TGTGCCAGCAGTCCCACAGGTCTCTACGAGCAGTACTTC
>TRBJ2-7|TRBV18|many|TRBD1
CASSPDRAGAIYEQYF
TGTGCCAGCTCACCAGACAGGGCCGGAGCCATTTACGAGCAGTACTTC
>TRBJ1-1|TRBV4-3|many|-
CASSPDSLNTEAFF
TGCGCCAGCAGCCCGGACAGCCTGAACACTGAAGCTTTCTTT
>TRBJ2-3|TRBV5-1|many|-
CASSRRQVVGMGPRTDTQYF
TGCGCCAGCAGCCGACGACAGGTTGTGGGGATGGGGCCTAGGACAGATACGCAGTATTTT
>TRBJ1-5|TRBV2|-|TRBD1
CASIDRASSNQPQHF
TGTGCCAGCATTGACAGGGCCTCTAGCAATCAGCCCCAGCATTTT
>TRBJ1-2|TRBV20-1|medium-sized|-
CSAPTRDTPKDYGYTF
TGCAGTGCTCCTACCCGGGACACCCCAAAGGACTATGGCTACACCTTC
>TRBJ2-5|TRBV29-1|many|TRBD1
CSVDPGQGASKTQYF
TGCAGCGTTGACCCGGGACAGGGGGCGTCGAAGACCCAGTACTTC
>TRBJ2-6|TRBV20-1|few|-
CSARVAGGTGANVLTF
TGCAGTGCTAGAGTGGCAGGCGGTACTGGGGCCAACGTCCTGACTTTC
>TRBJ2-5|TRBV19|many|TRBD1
CASSTTGKTQYF
TGTGCCAGTAGTACGACAGGGAAGACCCAGTACTTC
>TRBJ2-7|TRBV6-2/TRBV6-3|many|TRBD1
CASSYSGTGSYEQYF
TGTGCCAGCAGTTACTCGGGGACAGGGAGCTACGAGCAGTACTTC
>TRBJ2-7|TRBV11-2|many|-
CASSLDLAGNEQYF
TGTGCCAGCAGCTTAGATTTGGCGGGCAACGAGCAGTACTTC
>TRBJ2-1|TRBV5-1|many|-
CASSLAGVNGEQFF
TGCGCCAGCAGCTTGGCGGGAGTAAATGGTGAGCAGTTCTTC
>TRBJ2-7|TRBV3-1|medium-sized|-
CASSQDISFGYSYEQYF
TGTGCCAGCAGCCAAGATATTTCTTTTGGGTACTCCTACGAGCAGTACTTC
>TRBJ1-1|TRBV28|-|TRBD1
CANSFAGGKTEAFF
TGTGCCAACAGTTTCGCAGGGGGGAAGACTGAAGCTTTCTTT
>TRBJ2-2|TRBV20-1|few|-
CSARDGGEAGELFF
TGCAGTGCTAGAGATGGAGGAGAGGCCGGGGAGCTGTTTTTT
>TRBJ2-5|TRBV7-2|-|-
CASSPDRLETQYF
TGTGCCAGCAGCCCCGACAGGCTAGAGACCCAGTACTTC
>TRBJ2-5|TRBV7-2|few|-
CASSLGFGGGETQYF
TGTGCCAGCAGCTTAGGTTTCGGGGGAGGAGAGACCCAGTACTTC
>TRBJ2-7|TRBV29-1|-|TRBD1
CSAALGQGAWDEQYF
TGCAGCGCCGCCCTGGGACAGGGGGCCTGGGACGAGCAGTACTTC
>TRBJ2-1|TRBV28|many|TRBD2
CASSPPAGAGVFYNEQFF
TGTGCCAGCAGTCCCCCCGCCGGAGCGGGAGTATTTTACAATGAGCAGTTCTTC
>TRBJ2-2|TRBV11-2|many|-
CASSLAEGAIGELFF
TGTGCCAGCAGCTTAGCGGAGGGGGCTATCGGGGAGCTGTTTTTT